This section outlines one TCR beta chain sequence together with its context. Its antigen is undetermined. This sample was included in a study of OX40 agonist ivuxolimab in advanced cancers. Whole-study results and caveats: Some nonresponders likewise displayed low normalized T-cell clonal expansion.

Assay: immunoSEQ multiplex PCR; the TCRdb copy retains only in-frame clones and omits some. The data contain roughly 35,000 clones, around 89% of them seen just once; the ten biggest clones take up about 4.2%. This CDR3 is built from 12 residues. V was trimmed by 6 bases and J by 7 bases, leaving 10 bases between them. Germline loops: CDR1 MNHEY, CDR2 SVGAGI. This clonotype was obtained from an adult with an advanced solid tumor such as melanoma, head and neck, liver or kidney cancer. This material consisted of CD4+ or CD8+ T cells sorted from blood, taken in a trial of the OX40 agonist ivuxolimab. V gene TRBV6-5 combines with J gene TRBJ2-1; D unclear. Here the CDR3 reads CASRRPHNEQFF. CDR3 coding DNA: TGTGCCAGCAGACGCCCCCATAATGAGCAGTTCTTC.